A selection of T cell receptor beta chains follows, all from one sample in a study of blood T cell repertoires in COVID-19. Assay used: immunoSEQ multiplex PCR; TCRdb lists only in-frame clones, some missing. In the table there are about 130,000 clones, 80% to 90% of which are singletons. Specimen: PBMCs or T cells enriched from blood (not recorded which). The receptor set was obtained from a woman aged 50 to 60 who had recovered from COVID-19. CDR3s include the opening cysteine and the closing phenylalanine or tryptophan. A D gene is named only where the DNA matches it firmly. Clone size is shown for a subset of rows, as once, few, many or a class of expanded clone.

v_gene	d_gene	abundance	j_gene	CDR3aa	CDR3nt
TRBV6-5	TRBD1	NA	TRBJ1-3	CASSSDRGVSGNTIYF	TGTGCCAGCAGTTCCGACAGGGGAGTCTCTGGAAACACCATATATTTT
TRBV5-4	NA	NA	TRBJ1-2	CASSFSGNYGYTF	TGTGCCAGCAGCTTTAGCGGGAACTATGGCTACACCTTC
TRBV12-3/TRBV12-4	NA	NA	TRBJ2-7	CASSLGGGYEQYF	TGTGCCAGCAGTCTAGGGGGGGGGTACGAGCAGTACTTC
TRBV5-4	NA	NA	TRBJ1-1	CAYGLAQTNTEAFF	TGTGCCTACGGACTTGCCCAGACGAACACTGAAGCTTTCTTT
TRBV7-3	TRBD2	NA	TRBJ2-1	CASSLQAGDNEQFF	TGTGCCAGCAGCTTACAAGCGGGGGACAATGAGCAGTTCTTC
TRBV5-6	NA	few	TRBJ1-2	CASSPWEGLGTYGYTF	TGTGCCAGCAGCCCCTGGGAGGGGCTGGGTACTTATGGCTACACCTTC
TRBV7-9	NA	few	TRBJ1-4	CASSLLGMAGEKLFF	TGTGCCAGCAGCTTACTAGGGATGGCGGGTGAAAAACTGTTTTTT
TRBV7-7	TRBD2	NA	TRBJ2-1	CASSYYPRTSGALSSYNEQFF	TGTGCTAGCAGCTATTACCCACGGACTAGCGGGGCGCTTAGCTCCTACAATGAGCAGTTCTTC
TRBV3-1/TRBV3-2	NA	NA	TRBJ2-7	CASSQEASHPYEQYF	TGTGCCAGCAGCCAAGAAGCTAGCCATCCCTACGAGCAGTACTTC
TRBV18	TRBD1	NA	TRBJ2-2	CASSPPGRQGGSGELFF	TGTGCCAGCTCACCACCTGGGAGACAGGGTGGTTCCGGGGAGCTGTTTTTT
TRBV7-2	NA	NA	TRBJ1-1	CASSLIRNPEAFF	TGTGCCAGCAGCTTAATTAGAAACCCTGAAGCTTTCTTT
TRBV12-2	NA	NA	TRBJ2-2	CASRPRLAGGPGELFF	TGTGCAAGTCGCCCCCGACTAGCGGGGGGCCCCGGGGAGCTGTTTTTT
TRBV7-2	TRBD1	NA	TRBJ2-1	CASSLFLGVEQGFYNEQFF	TGTGCCAGCAGCTTATTCTTGGGTGTGGAACAGGGGTTCTACAATGAGCAGTTCTTC
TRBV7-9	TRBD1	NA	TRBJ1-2	CASSFGQGNYGYTF	TGTGCCAGCAGCTTCGGACAGGGGAACTATGGCTACACCTTC
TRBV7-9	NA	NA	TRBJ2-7	CASSADSSYEQYF	TGTGCCAGCAGCGCGGACAGCTCCTACGAGCAGTACTTC
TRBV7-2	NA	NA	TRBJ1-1	CASSFRRATEAFF	TGTGCCAGCAGCTTCCGGAGAGCCACTGAAGCTTTCTTT
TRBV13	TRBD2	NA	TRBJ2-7	CASSYRGAGDYEQYF	TGTGCCAGCAGCTACCGAGGAGCGGGGGACTACGAGCAGTACTTC
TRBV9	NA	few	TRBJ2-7	CASSVGGSLSYEQYF	TGTGCCAGCAGCGTAGGCGGCAGCCTCTCCTACGAGCAGTACTTC
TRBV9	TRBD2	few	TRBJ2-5	CASSVDQRGGPETQYF	TGTGCCAGCAGCGTAGACCAGCGGGGGGGCCCAGAGACCCAGTACTTC
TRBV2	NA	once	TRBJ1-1	CARKIQGPRTEAFF	TGTGCCAGAAAGATACAGGGTCCGCGCACTGAAGCTTTCTTT
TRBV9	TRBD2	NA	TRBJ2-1	CASSAGRGDEQFF	TGTGCCAGCAGCGCCGGACGGGGGGACGAGCAGTTCTTC
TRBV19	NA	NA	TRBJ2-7	CASSWQENSYEQYF	TGTGCCAGTAGTTGGCAGGAAAACTCCTACGAGCAGTACTTC
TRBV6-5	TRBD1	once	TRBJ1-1	CASTHRGDRTPEAFF	TGTGCCAGCACTCATCGCGGGGACAGGACGCCTGAAGCTTTCTTT
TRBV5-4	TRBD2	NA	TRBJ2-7	CASSLIRAGGPYEQYF	TGTGCCAGCAGCTTGATACGAGCGGGGGGTCCCTACGAGCAGTACTTC
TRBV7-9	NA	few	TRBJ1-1	CASSPSAGTNTEAFF	TGTGCCAGCAGCCCGTCGGCAGGAACAAACACTGAAGCTTTCTTT
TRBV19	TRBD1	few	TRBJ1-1	CASSLDRANTEAFF	TGTGCCAGTAGCTTGGACAGGGCCAACACTGAAGCTTTCTTT
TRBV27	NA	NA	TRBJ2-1	CAAGRDSYNEQFF	TGTGCCGCCGGTCGGGACTCCTACAATGAGCAGTTCTTC
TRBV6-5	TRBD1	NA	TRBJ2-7	CASRIFGTGLYEQYF	TGTGCCAGCAGAATCTTCGGGACAGGGCTCTACGAGCAGTACTTC
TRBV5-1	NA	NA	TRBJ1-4	CASSRDTSGKKLFF	TGCGCCAGCAGCCGGGACACATCGGGTAAAAAACTGTTTTTT
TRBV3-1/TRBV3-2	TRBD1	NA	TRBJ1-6	CASSQSPGTGSALHF	TGTGCCAGCAGCCAATCCCCCGGGACAGGGTCTGCCCTCCACTTT
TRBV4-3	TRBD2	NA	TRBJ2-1	CASSHILAGGPENEQFF	TGCGCCAGCAGCCATATCCTAGCGGGGGGGCCGGAGAATGAGCAGTTCTTC
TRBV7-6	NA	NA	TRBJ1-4	CASSWALGTPTNEKLFF	TGTGCCAGCAGCTGGGCCCTTGGCACACCAACTAATGAAAAACTGTTTTTT
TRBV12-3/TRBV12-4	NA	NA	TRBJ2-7	CASSGGWDYEQYF	TGTGCCAGCAGTGGAGGGTGGGACTACGAGCAGTACTTC
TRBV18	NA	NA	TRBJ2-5	CASSPAGQTKETQYF	TGTGCCAGCTCACCAGCAGGACAGACTAAAGAGACCCAGTACTTC
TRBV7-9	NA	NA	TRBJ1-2	CASSPKENRDESGYTF	TGTGCCAGCAGCCCTAAAGAAAACAGGGACGAGAGTGGCTACACCTTC
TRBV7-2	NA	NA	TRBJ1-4	CASSPGLGNEKLFF	TGTGCCAGCAGCCCAGGGTTGGGTAATGAAAAACTGTTTTTT
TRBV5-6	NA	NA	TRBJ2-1	CASSLTSGGQFF	TGTGCCAGCAGCTTAACGAGCGGAGGGCAGTTCTTC
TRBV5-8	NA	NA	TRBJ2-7	CASSTGHNYEQYF	TGTGCCAGCAGCACGGGACACAACTACGAGCAGTACTTC
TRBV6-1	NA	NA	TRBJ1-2	CASSERGVKGYTF	TGTGCCAGCAGTGAACGGGGGGTTAAGGGCTACACCTTC
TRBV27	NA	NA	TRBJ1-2	CASRGVVYGYTF	TGTGCCAGCAGAGGGGTGGTCTATGGCTACACCTTC
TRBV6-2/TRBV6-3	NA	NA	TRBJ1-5	CASSKTESNQPQHF	TGTGCCAGCAGTAAGACAGAAAGCAATCAGCCCCAGCATTTT
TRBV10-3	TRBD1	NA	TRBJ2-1	CAISDRDRGKNEQFF	TGTGCCATCAGTGACCGGGACAGGGGAAAAAATGAGCAGTTCTTC
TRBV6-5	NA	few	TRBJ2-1	CASSPPRGNEQFF	TGTGCCAGCAGTCCCCCCCGAGGCAATGAGCAGTTCTTC
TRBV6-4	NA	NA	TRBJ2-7	CASVGGRYEQYF	TGTGCCAGCGTCGGGGGAAGGTACGAGCAGTACTTC
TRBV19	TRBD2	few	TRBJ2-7	CASSIGGLAGVYEQYF	TGTGCCAGTAGTATAGGAGGACTAGCGGGGGTTTACGAGCAGTACTTC
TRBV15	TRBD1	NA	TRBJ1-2	CATSTPSTGANYGYTF	TGTGCCACCAGCACGCCTTCGACAGGGGCTAACTATGGCTACACCTTC
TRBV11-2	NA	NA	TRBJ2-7	CASSHNYEQYF	TGTGCCAGCAGCCACAATTACGAGCAGTACTTC